Listed here are 28 T cell receptor beta chains from one sample, sequenced in a study of shared clonotypes between healthy human individuals. Assay: immunoSEQ multiplex PCR; the TCRdb copy retains only in-frame clones and omits some. The repertoire holds a few hundred thousand clones, with 60% to 80% as singletons. Source material: memory CD4+ T cells sorted from blood. Specified subset: CD45RA-negative fraction. Every receptor here comes from a man aged 25 to 40 in good health.

V gene TRBV5-4 combines with J gene TRBJ2-6; D ambiguous. CDR3 length equals 17 residues. CDR1 is SGHNT and CDR2 is YYREEE in the germline V gene (reference sequence). Trimming took 0 bases from V and 3 from J, leaving 13 bases between them. CDR3 nucleotides: TGTGCCAGCAGCTTGGCCGGAAGGCTTAGTGGGGCCAACGTCCTGACTTTC. Translated: CASSLAGRLSGANVLTF.

DNA of the CDR3: TGTGCCAGCAGTGAAACGCGCACCCCTTGGGACACCATATATTTT. Its protein product is CASSETRTPWDTIYF. The chain links TRBV25-1 to TRBJ1-3; D is undetermined. This CDR3 is built from 15 residues. Trimming left V 2 bases short and J 8 bases short, with 16 bases between. The germline V gene has CDR1 MGHDK and CDR2 SYGVNS.

The gene calls are TRBV28 and TRBJ2-1; possibly TRBD2 for D (6 bases). This CDR3 spans 18 amino acids. Germline values: CDR1 MDHEN, CDR2 SYDVKM. The V end lost 3 bases, the J end lost 7 bases, and 25 bases lay between the germline ends. CDR3 residues: CASSFGLASPRLQNEQFF. As DNA, the CDR3 is TGTGCCAGCAGTTTCGGGCTAGCGTCGCCCCGGCTACAAAATGAGCAGTTCTTC.

The chain has TRBV7-3 and TRBJ2-2; perhaps TRBD2 as D (5 bases). V was trimmed by 4 bases and J by 3 bases, leaving 6 bases between them. CDR3 length: 13 residues. Germline-derived CDR1 and CDR2 are SGHTA and FQGTGA. DNA for the CDR3: TGTGCCAGCAGCTCGGGATACACCGGGGAGCTGTTTTTT. This gives the protein CASSSGYTGELFF.

V usage is TRBV11-2 and J usage is TRBJ2-7; 9 positions match TRBD1. The V and J ends lost 1 base and 6 bases, in that order; junction bases with no gene match: 4. CDR3 size: 14 residues. Germline V gene lookup returns CDR1 SGHAT and CDR2 FQNNGV. CDR3 sequence reads: CASSLGQGEGEQYF. CDR3 bases: TGTGCCAGCAGCTTAGGACAGGGGGAGGGCGAGCAGTACTTC. Based on the CDR3 plus reference TRBV11-2 and TRBJ2-7, the full variable domain is EAGVAQSPRYKIIEKRQSVAFWCNPISGHATLYWYQQILGQGPKLLIQFQNNGVVDDSQLPKDRFSAERLKGVDSTLKIQPAKLEDSAVYLCASSLGQGEGEQYFGPGTRLTVT.

This rearrangement joins TRBV29-1 to TRBJ1-1; D is ambiguous. Germline V gene sequence: CDR1 SQVTM, CDR2 ANQGSEA. The germline V and J ends were trimmed by 5 bases and 5 bases, with 15 bases remaining between them. The CDR3 extends over 13 amino acids. The CDR3 loop reads CSVPKDGGTEAFF. The DNA for the CDR3 is TGCAGCGTTCCAAAGGACGGAGGGACTGAAGCTTTCTTT.

V is TRBV9 and J is TRBJ2-3; D might be TRBD1 or TRBD2, each matching 5 bases. Germline assignment: CDR1 SGDLS and CDR2 YYNGEE. Trimming stripped 4 bases from V and 3 bases from J, with 15 bases between. The CDR3 runs 15 residues. This chain's CDR3 is CASSPRDGFTDTQYF. As DNA, the CDR3 is TGTGCCAGCAGCCCTCGGGACGGGTTTACAGATACGCAGTATTTT.

CDR3 DNA: TGTGCCACAGAGGGCAGGGCGAACTATGGCTACACCTTC. Translation gives CATEGRANYGYTF. V usage is TRBV6-5 and J usage is TRBJ1-2; tentatively, D is TRBD1 (5 bases). Deletions cut 10 bases from V and 2 bases from J, with 14 bases between. The CDR3 covers 13 residues. CDR1 MNHEY and CDR2 SVGAGI come from the germline V gene.

This clone appeared a few times. The V call is TRBV7-2, the J call TRBJ1-4, with TRBD1 matching 8 bases. From germline, CDR1 is SGHTA and CDR2 FQGNSA. The CDR3 totals 12 residues. V gave up 5 bases and J gave up 10 bases; unmatched junction bases: 3. CDR3 sequence (DNA): TGTGCCAGCAGCCCAGGACAGGGAAAACTGTTTTTT. Protein product: CASSPGQGKLFF.

This chain joins TRBV7-6 and TRBJ2-3, with 11 bases identical to TRBD2. V was pared by 3 bases and J by 0 bases, with 8 bases of the junction left unmatched. CDR3 length: 18 residues. The germline gives CDR1 SGHVS, CDR2 FNYEAQ. The CDR3: CASSLAPGLAESTDTQYF. CDR3 bases: TGTGCCAGCAGCTTGGCCCCGGGACTAGCGGAGAGCACAGATACGCAGTATTTT.

This clone was counted a single time. The chain employs TRBV7-2 and TRBJ2-2, with D uncertain. Germline lookup yields CDR1 SGHTA and CDR2 FQGNSA. Trimming cost V 2 bases and J 12 bases, with 22 bases left between them. The CDR3 covers 16 residues. CDR3 residues: CASSLSGRPEYEKLFF. The CDR3 DNA follows: TGTGCCAGCAGCTTATCTGGACGGCCGGAATACGAGAAGCTGTTTTTT.

V usage is TRBV11-2 and J usage is TRBJ2-3; 7 bases agree with TRBD2. V shed 1 base and J 2 bases; nucleotides not matched to a gene: 3. The CDR3 spans 15 residues. Germline CDR1 SGHAT, CDR2 FQNNGV. The CDR3 loop reads CASSLAGGYTDTQYF. The CDR3 DNA follows: TGTGCCAGCAGCTTAGCGGGAGGCTACACAGATACGCAGTATTTT. Variable domain in full (rest from reference TRBV11-2 and TRBJ2-3): EAGVAQSPRYKIIEKRQSVAFWCNPISGHATLYWYQQILGQGPKLLIQFQNNGVVDDSQLPKDRFSAERLKGVDSTLKIQPAKLEDSAVYLCASSLAGGYTDTQYFGPGTRLTVL.

A few counts support this clone. This chain links TRBV15 with TRBJ1-1, with D uncertain. Germline-derived CDR1 and CDR2 are LNHNV and YYDKDF (reference sequence). V was trimmed by 1 base and J by 5 bases, leaving 5 bases between them. The CDR3 extends over 12 amino acids. CDR3 protein: CATSRGDTEAFF. The CDR3 DNA sequence: TGTGCCACCAGCAGAGGGGATACTGAAGCTTTCTTT.

The gene calls are TRBV10-3 and TRBJ2-7; 7 positions agree with TRBD1. V gave up 5 bases and J gave up 2 bases; unmatched junction bases: 3. The CDR3 is made up of 13 amino acids. In germline, CDR1 is ENHRY, CDR2 SYGVKD. The CDR3 spells CAISMGQTYEQYF. CDR3 DNA: TGTGCCATCAGTATGGGACAGACCTACGAGCAGTACTTC.

The rearrangement links TRBV18 to TRBJ2-3; 9 nucleotides agree with TRBD1. J was trimmed by 2 bases and V by 4 bases; bases with no gene match: 13. Germline V CDR1 and CDR2: KGHSH, LQKENI. The CDR3 has 18 residues. CDR3: CASSLSHLGTGYTDTQYF. As DNA, the CDR3 is TGTGCCAGCTCACTGTCCCATTTGGGGACAGGGTACACAGATACGCAGTATTTT.

The chain links TRBV18 to TRBJ2-5; 12 nucleotides align to TRBD1. Germline V gene data show CDR1 as KGHSH and CDR2 as LQKENI. The CDR3 has 15 residues. V was pared by 3 bases and J by 5 bases, with 4 bases of the junction left unmatched. CDR3 in DNA: TGTGCCAGCTCACCCGGGACAGGGGGCGCGGAGACCCAGTACTTC. It encodes CASSPGTGGAETQYF.

The CDR3 is CASGLAGGSDEQFF. The CDR3 DNA sequence: TGTGCCAGCGGACTAGCGGGAGGATCTGATGAGCAGTTCTTC. The chain links TRBV7-9 to TRBJ2-1; TRBD2 matches at 14 bases. CDR1 SEHNR and CDR2 FQNEAQ come from the germline V gene (reference sequence). J was trimmed by 8 bases and V by 8 bases; bases with no gene match: 5. The CDR3 covers 14 residues.

The CDR3 nucleotides read TGCGCCAGCAGCTCAGCGGGAGGGTCCAACAATGAGCAGTTCTTC. Encoded protein: CASSSAGGSNNEQFF. The chain recombines TRBV5-1 with TRBJ2-1, with 10 bases lining up with TRBD2. The germline gives CDR1 SGHRS, CDR2 YFSETQ. Germline trimming cut 3 bases from V and 5 bases from J; bases unmatched to any gene: 5. The CDR3 has 15 residues.

The chain joins TRBV7-3 to TRBJ2-1; 9 nucleotides align to TRBD2. CDR3 length: 15 residues. After removal of 2 bases from V and 7 bases from J, the junction contained 6 bases not matched to a gene. Germline CDR1 is SGHTA and CDR2 is FQGTGA. CDR3 coding DNA: TGTGCCAGCAGCTTACGGCGGGAGGGTGGAAATGAGCAGTTCTTC. As protein: CASSLRREGGNEQFF.

The chain recombines TRBV7-2 with TRBJ2-5; 7 bases map to TRBD1. V shed 5 bases and J 5 bases; nucleotides not matched to a gene: 8. The CDR3 extends over 14 amino acids. Germline loops: CDR1 SGHTA, CDR2 FQGNSA. CDR3 protein: CASSNRQGRETQYF. Here the CDR3 DNA reads TGTGCCAGCAGCAACCGACAGGGTAGGGAGACCCAGTACTTC.

This clone has a count of ten or more. V gene TRBV5-1 combines with J gene TRBJ1-5, with D hard to call. The CDR3 is made up of 16 amino acids. Trimming cost V 2 bases and J 7 bases, with 19 bases left between them. The germline gives CDR1 SGHRS, CDR2 YFSETQ. Written as DNA, the CDR3 is TGCGCCAGCAGCTTAACCCCGATTTTGACGGGACAGCCCCAGCATTTT. This encodes CASSLTPILTGQPQHF.

In its sample, this clone was seen a few times. The chain employs TRBV5-1 and TRBJ2-3; maybe TRBD1 (5 bases). V lost 7 bases and J 0 bases, leaving 9 bases between the germline ends. The CDR3 is 13 amino acids. Germline V CDR1 and CDR2: SGHRS, YFSETQ. The CDR3 DNA follows: TGCGCCAGCTGGCAGGGAAGCACAGATACGCAGTATTTT. This gives the protein CASWQGSTDTQYF.

The V and J genes are TRBV27 and TRBJ2-3; D possibly corresponds to TRBD2 (5 bases). V gave up 3 bases and J gave up 2 bases, with 15 bases separating them. The CDR3 loop spans 16 amino acids. The V gene's germline CDR1 is MNHEY and CDR2 SMNVEV (reference sequence). The CDR3 loop is CASSFGGVANTDTQYF. CDR3 nucleotide sequence: TGTGCCAGCAGTTTCGGTGGGGTAGCGAACACAGATACGCAGTATTTT.

In its sample, this clone was seen a few times. V is TRBV2 and J is TRBJ1-2; D not certain. This CDR3 is 10 amino acids long. The germline CDR1 and CDR2 sequences are SNHLY and FYNNEI. The V and J ends lost 6 bases and 7 bases respectively, with 6 bases between them. The CDR3 bases are TGTGCCAGCAGACGGGGTGGCTACACCTTC. As protein: CASRRGGYTF. Variable domain in full (rest from reference TRBV2 and TRBJ1-2): EPEVTQTPSHQVTQMGQEVILRCVPISNHLYFYWYRQILGQKVEFLVSFYNNEISEKSEIFDDQFSVERPDGSNFTLKIRSTKLEDSAMYFCASRRGGYTFGSGTRLTVV.

The chain links TRBV15 to TRBJ2-3, with a tentative D call TRBD1 (6 bases). The ends were cut back, 8 bases at V and 0 bases at J, with 12 bases in the middle. The CDR3 is made up of 14 amino acids. Looked up from germline, CDR1 is LNHNV and CDR2 is YYDKDF (reference sequence). Written as DNA, the CDR3 is TGTGCCACCTCACAGGGTGGGAGCACAGATACGCAGTATTTT. This codes for CATSQGGSTDTQYF.

This chain connects TRBV6-5 to TRBJ1-5; weak D call: TRBD1 (6 bases). The CDR3 sequence is 12 residues long. The germline V gene encodes CDR1 MNHEY and CDR2 SVGAGI. V was cut by 6 bases and J by 6 bases, with 9 bases left in between. CDR3 sequence (DNA): TGTGCCAGCAGACAGGGCGGTCAGCCCCAGCATTTT. Translation gives CASRQGGQPQHF.

The table lists this clone with a few counts. This clone may be a read error of a much larger clone one base away. The CDR3 DNA follows: TGTGCCAGCAGACCTAGCGGGAGCTCCTACAATGAGCAGTTCTTC. Translation: CASRPSGSSYNEQFF. The chain joins TRBV7-2 to TRBJ2-1; 10 bases line up with TRBD2. Germline lookup yields CDR1 SGHTA and CDR2 FQGNSA. The junction had 2 bases not matched to a gene; V was cut back by 6 bases and J by 0 bases. This CDR3 is built from 15 residues.

A single count supports this clone. The chain joins TRBV25-1 to TRBJ2-1; 12 nucleotides match TRBD2. V was pared by 2 bases and J by 4 bases, with 3 bases of the junction left unmatched. There are 16 residues in the CDR3. Per germline, CDR1 MGHDK and CDR2 SYGVNS. The CDR3 spells CASSEGLAGWYNEQFF. The CDR3 coding sequence is TGTGCCAGCAGTGAAGGACTAGCGGGATGGTACAATGAGCAGTTCTTC.